These 2 T cell receptor beta chains share one sample of origin, sequenced in a study of T-cell memory formation after mild COVID-19. MiXCR was run by TCRdb on the 5' RACE reads, yielding one entry per CDR3 protein. The sample yields hundreds of thousands of distinct CDR3 sequences, less than 25% seen once. The sample was PBMCs or a T cell subset sorted from them (not recorded which). The receptors were sampled from an adult woman who had mild COVID-19 (a few samples of this study predate the infection). Cell type and time point are not known.

This clonotype was found a few times. V is TRBV5-1 and J is TRBJ2-4; 9 positions match TRBD1. CDR3 length: 17 amino acids. V lost 0 bases, J lost 9 bases, and 13 bases stayed unmatched. The germline gives CDR1 SGHRS, CDR2 YFSETQ. DNA for the CDR3: TGCGCCAGCAGCTTGGCCTCGGCTGTCGACAGGGGGGCCATTCAGTACTTC. Its translation: CASSLASAVDRGAIQYF.

The rearrangement links TRBV25-1 to TRBJ2-2, with D hard to call. CDR1 is MGHDK, CDR2 SYGVNS, per germline. CDR3 length: 15 residues. The V end was cut by 3 bases, the J end by 3 bases, with 11 bases between. DNA of the CDR3: TGTGCCAGCAGTGACTTGACGGAATACACCGGGGAGCTGTTTTTT. It is translated as CASSDLTEYTGELFF. The full variable domain, its missing parts supplied by reference TRBV25-1 and TRBJ2-2, is EADIYQTPRYLVIGTGKKITLECSQTMGHDKMYWYQQDPGMELHLIHYSYGVNSTEKGDLSSESTVSRIRTEHFPLTLESARPSHTSQYLCASSDLTEYTGELFFGEGSRLTVL.